These T cell receptor beta chains were read from a single sample in a study of T cell responses to AZD1222 COVID-19 vaccine. Profiled with immunoSEQ multiplex PCR; TCRdb holds only in-frame clones, not every one. This table holds about 220,000 clones, more than 85% found once. The material sequenced was peripheral blood, taken on day 0 of MenACWY control vaccination. Receptor source: an adult in good health. Both conserved end residues are part of each CDR3.

j_call v_call cdr3_aa
TRBJ2-2 TRBV12-3/TRBV12-4 CASTLPGTGELFF
TRBJ2-3 TRBV3-1/TRBV3-2 CASSQGAVGTQYF
TRBJ2-1 TRBV19 CASTAGGGNEQFF
TRBJ2-1 TRBV7-2 CASSSAGGYNEQFF
TRBJ1-1 TRBV12-3/TRBV12-4 CATSLGTEAFF
TRBJ1-2 TRBV5-4 CAGGVGGAHGYTF
TRBJ2-7 TRBV3-1/TRBV3-2 CASSPPDRGYEQYF
TRBJ2-2 TRBV3-1/TRBV3-2 CASSPDASRTGELFF
TRBJ2-7 TRBV4-3 CASSHSWTGESYEQYF
TRBJ1-2 TRBV10-3 CAISESTRGYTF
TRBJ1-1 TRBV6-5 CASSFTDRNTEAFF
TRBJ1-1 TRBV3-1/TRBV3-2 CASSPRGQMNTEAFF
TRBJ1-1 TRBV15 CATSREQGAGTEAFF
TRBJ2-1 TRBV5-1 CASSAILAGGLAEQFF
TRBJ2-7 TRBV5-1 CASSRARTAVEQYF
TRBJ2-7 TRBV6-5 CASSSRGQGEQYF